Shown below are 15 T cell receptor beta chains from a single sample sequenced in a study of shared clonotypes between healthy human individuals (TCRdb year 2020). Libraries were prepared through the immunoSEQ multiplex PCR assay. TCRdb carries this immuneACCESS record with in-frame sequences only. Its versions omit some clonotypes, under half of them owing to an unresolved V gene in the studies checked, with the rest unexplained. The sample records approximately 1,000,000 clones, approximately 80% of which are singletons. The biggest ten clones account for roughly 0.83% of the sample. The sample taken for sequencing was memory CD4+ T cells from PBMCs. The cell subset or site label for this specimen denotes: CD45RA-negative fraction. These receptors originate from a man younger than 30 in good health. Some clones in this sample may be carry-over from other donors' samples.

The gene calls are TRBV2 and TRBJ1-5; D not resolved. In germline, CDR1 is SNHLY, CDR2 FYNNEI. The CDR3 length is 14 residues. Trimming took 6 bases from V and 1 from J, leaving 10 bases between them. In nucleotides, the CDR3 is TGTGCCAGCAGGGAGGCCAAGAGCAATCAGCCCCAGCATTTT. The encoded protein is CASREAKSNQPQHF.

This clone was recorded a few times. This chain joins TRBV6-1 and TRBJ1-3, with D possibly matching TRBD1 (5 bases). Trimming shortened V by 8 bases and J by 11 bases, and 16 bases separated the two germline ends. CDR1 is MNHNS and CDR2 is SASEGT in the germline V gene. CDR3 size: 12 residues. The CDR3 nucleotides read TGTGCCAGCTGTACAGGCCCGTGGGCCATATATTTT. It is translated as CASCTGPWAIYF.

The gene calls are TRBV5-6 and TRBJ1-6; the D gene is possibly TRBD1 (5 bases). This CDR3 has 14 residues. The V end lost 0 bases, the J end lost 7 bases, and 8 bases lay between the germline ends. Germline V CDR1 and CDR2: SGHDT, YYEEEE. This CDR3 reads CASSLDWGNSPLHF. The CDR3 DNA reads TGTGCCAGCAGCTTGGACTGGGGCAATTCACCCCTCCACTTT.

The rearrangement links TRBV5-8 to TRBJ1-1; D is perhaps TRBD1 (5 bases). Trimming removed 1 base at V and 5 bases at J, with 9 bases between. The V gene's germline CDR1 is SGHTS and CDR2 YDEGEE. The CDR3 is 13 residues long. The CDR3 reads CASSLKGRTEAFF. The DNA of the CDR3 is TGTGCCAGCAGCTTGAAGGGGCGGACTGAAGCTTTCTTT. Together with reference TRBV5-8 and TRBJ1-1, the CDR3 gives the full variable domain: EAGVTQSPTHLIKTRGQQATLRCSPISGHTSVYWYQQALGLGLQFLLWYDEGEERNRGNFPPRFSGRQFPNYSSELNVNALELEDSALYLCASSLKGRTEAFFGQGTRLTVV.

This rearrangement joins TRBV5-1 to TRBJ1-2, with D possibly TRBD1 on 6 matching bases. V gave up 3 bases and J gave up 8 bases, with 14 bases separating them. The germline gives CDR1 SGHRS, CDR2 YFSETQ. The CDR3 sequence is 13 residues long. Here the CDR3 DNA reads TGCGCCAGCAGCTCACAGGGTTCCAACGGCTACACCTTC. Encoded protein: CASSSQGSNGYTF.

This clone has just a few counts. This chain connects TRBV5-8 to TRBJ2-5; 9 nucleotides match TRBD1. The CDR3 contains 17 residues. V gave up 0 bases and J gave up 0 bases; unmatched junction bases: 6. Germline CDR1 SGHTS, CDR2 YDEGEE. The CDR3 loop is CASSLGGQGLYQETQYF. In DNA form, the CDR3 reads TGTGCCAGCAGCTTGGGGGGACAGGGACTGTACCAAGAGACCCAGTACTTC.

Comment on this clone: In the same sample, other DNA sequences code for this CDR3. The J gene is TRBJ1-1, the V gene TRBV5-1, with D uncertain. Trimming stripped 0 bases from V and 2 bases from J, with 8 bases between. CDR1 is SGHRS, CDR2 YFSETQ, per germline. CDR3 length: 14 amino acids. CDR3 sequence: CASSLEGPNTEAFF. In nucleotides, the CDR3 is TGCGCCAGCAGCTTGGAAGGACCTAACACTGAAGCTTTCTTT.

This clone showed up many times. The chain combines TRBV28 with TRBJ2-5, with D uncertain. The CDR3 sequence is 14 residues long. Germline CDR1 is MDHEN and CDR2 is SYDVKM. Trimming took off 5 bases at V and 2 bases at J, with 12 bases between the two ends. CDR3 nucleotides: TGTGCCAGCAGTCCCCTTGGGGATCAAGAGACCCAGTACTTC. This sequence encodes CASSPLGDQETQYF. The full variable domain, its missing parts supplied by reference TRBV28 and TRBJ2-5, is DVKVTQSSRYLVKRTGEKVFLECVQDMDHENMFWYRQDPGLGLRLIYFSYDVKMKEKGDIPEGYSVSREKKERFSLILESASTNQTSMYLCASSPLGDQETQYFGPGTRLLVL.

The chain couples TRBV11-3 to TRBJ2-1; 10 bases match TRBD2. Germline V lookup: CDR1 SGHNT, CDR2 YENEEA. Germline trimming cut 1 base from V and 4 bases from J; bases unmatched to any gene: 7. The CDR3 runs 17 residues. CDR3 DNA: TGTGCCAGCAGCTTAGCCCCGGAAGCGGGAGGGTACAATGAGCAGTTCTTC. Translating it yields CASSLAPEAGGYNEQFF.

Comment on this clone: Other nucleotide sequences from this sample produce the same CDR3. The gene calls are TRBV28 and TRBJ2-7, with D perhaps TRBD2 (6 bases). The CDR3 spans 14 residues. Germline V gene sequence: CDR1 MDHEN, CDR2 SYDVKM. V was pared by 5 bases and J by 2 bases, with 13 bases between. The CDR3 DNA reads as TGTGCCAGCAGTCGTCGGACGGGAGCCTACGAGCAGTACTTC. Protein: CASSRRTGAYEQYF.

The CDR3: CASSGRFAGAEAFF. The CDR3 bases are TGTGCCAGCAGTGGTCGGTTCGCGGGCGCTGAAGCTTTCTTT. This chain connects TRBV6-1 to TRBJ1-1, with D unresolved. Trimming shortened V by 4 bases and J by 6 bases, and 15 bases separated the two germline ends. Germline V gives CDR1 MNHNS, CDR2 SASEGT. The CDR3 runs 14 residues.

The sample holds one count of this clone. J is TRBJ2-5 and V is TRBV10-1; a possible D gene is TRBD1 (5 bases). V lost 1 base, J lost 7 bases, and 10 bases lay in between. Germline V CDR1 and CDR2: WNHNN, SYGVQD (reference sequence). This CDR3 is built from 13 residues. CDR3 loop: CASSEWERGTQYF. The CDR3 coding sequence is TGCGCCAGCAGTGAGTGGGAAAGGGGGACCCAGTACTTC.

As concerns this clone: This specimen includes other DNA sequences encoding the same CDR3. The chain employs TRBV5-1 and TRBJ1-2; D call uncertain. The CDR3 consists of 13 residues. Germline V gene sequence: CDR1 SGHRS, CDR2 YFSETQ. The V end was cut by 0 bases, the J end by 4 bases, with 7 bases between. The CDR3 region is CASSLAGSYGYTF. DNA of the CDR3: TGCGCCAGCAGCTTGGCCGGCAGCTATGGCTACACCTTC.

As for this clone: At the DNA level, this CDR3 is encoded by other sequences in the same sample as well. The CDR3 sequence is CAISERTDTQYF. For the CDR3, the DNA is TGTGCCATCAGTGAGAGGACAGATACGCAGTATTTT. The chain combines TRBV10-3 with TRBJ2-3; D not certain. Trimming cost V 2 bases and J 3 bases, with 3 bases left between them. Germline CDR1 ENHRY, CDR2 SYGVKD. The CDR3 extends over 12 amino acids.

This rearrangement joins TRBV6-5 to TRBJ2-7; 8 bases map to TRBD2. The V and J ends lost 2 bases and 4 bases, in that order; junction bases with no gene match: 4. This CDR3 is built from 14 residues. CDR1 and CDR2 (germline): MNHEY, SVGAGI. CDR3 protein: CASSYREGRYEQYF. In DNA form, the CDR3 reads TGTGCCAGCAGTTACCGGGAGGGCCGGTACGAGCAGTACTTC.